This T cell receptor (beta chain) was retrieved from a study of cytomegalovirus exposure and HLA in healthy donors. Study-wide findings and caveats: Productive rates of about 87% or about 30% were seen for most TCR beta V segments in an earlier analysis.

Of note for this clone: Its antigen is currently unknown.

Primers for the PCR totalled 60 Vbeta and 13 Jbeta. The data were produced by immunoSEQ multiplex PCR, yet TCRdb's version contains in-frame clones alone and is incomplete. The sample yields under 150,000 clones, roughly 85% seen once. This clonotype originated in a man between 35 and 55 years old in good health and CMV-seronegative. Input material: PBMCs.

The CDR3 is CASSLALVLTDTQYF. In DNA, the CDR3 is TGTGCCAGCAGCTTAGCACTAGTACTCACAGATACGCAGTATTTT. V is TRBV13 and J is TRBJ2-3; maybe TRBD2 (5 bases). The CDR3 is 15 amino acids. V lost 1 base to trimming and J lost 2 bases, with 10 bases between them. Per the germline V gene, CDR1 is PRHDT and CDR2 is FYEKMQ (reference sequence).